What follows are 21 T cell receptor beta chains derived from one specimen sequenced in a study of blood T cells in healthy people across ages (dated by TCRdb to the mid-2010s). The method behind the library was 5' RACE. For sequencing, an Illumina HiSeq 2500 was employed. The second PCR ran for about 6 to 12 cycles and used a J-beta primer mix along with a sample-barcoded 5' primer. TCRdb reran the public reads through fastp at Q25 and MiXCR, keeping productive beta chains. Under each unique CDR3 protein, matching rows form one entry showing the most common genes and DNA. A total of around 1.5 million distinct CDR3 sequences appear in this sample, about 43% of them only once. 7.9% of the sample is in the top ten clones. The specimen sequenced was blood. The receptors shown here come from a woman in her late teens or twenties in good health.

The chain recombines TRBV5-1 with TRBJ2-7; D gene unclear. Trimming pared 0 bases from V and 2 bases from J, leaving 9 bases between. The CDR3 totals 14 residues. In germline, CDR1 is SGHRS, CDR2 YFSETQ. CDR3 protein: CASSLEDEAYEQYF. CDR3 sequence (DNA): TGCGCCAGCAGCTTGGAGGACGAAGCCTACGAGCAGTACTTC.

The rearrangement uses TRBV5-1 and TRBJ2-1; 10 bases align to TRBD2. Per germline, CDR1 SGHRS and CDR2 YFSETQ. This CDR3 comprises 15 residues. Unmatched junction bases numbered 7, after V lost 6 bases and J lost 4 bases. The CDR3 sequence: CASMSSGGHYNEQFF. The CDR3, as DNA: TGCGCCAGCATGTCTAGCGGGGGACATTACAATGAGCAGTTCTTC. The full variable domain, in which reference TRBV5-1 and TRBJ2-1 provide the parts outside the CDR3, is KAGVTQTPRYLIKTRGQQVTLSCSPISGHRSVSWYQQTPGQGLQFLFEYFSETQRNKGNFPGRFSGRQFSNSRSEMNVSTLELGDSALYLCASMSSGGHYNEQFFGPGTRLTVL.

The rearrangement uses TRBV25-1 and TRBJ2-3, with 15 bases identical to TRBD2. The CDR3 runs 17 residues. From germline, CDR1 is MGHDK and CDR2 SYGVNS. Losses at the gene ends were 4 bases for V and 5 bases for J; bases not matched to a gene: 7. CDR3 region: CASSALGLAGGGDTQYF. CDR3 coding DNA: TGTGCCAGCAGTGCCCTGGGACTAGCGGGAGGTGGAGATACGCAGTATTTT. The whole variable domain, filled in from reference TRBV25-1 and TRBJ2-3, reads EADIYQTPRYLVIGTGKKITLECSQTMGHDKMYWYQQDPGMELHLIHYSYGVNSTEKGDLSSESTVSRIRTEHFPLTLESARPSHTSQYLCASSALGLAGGGDTQYFGPGTRLTVL.

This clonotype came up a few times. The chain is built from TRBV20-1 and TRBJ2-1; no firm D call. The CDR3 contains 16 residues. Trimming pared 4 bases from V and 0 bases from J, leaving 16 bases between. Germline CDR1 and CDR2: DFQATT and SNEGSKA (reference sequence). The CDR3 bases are TGCAGTGCTACTGGCTCGCGGCCGAGCTCCTACAATGAGCAGTTCTTC. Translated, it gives CSATGSRPSSYNEQFF.

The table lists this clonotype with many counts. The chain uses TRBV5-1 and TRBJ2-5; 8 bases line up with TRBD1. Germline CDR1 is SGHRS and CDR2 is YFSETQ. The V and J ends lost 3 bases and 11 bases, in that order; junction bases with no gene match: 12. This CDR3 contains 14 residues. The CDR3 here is CASSSSGGYNEQYF. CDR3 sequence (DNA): TGCGCCAGCAGCTCTTCAGGGGGCTACAATGAGCAGTACTTC. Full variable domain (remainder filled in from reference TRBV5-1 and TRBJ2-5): KAGVTQTPRYLIKTRGQQVTLSCSPISGHRSVSWYQQTPGQGLQFLFEYFSETQRNKGNFPGRFSGRQFSNSRSEMNVSTLELGDSALYLCASSSSGGYNEQYFGPGTRLLVL.

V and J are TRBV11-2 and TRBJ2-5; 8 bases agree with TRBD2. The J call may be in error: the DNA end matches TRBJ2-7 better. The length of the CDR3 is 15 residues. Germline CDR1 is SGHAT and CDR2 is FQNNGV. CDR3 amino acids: CASSLAGTSYDEQYF. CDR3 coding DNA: TGTGCCAGCAGCTTAGCCGGGACTAGTTATGACGAGCAGTACTTC.

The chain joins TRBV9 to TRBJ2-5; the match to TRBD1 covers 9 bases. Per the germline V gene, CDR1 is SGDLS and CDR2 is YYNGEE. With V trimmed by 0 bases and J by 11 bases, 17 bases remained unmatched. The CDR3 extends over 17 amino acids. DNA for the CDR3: TGTGCCAGCAGCGTAGACCCGACGGGACAGGGTCCCCGTGAGCAGTACTTC. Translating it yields CASSVDPTGQGPREQYF.

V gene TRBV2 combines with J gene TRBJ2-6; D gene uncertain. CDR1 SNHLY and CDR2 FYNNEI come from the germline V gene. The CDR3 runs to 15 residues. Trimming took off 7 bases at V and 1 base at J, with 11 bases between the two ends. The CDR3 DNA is TGTGCCAGCACAGGCTGGGAATCTGGGGCCAACGTCCTGACTTTC. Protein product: CASTGWESGANVLTF.

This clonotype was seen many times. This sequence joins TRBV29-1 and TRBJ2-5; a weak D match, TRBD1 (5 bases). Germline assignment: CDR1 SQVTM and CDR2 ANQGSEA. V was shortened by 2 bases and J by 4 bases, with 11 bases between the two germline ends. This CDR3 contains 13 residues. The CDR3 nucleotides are TGCAGCGTTGAACCCAGGGCCGCAGAGACCCAGTACTTC. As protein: CSVEPRAAETQYF.

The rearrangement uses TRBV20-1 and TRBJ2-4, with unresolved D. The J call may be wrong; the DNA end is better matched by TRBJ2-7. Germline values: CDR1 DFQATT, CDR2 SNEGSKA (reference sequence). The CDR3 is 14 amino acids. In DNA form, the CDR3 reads TGCAGTGCCCGATCATACGACGGCTACTACGAGCAGTACTTC. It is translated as CSARSYDGYYEQYF.

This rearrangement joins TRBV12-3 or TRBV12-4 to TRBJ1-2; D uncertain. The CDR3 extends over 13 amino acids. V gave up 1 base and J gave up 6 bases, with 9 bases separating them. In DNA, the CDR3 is TGTGCCAGCAGTTTAGGGCACTATAATGGCTACACCTTC. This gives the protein CASSLGHYNGYTF.

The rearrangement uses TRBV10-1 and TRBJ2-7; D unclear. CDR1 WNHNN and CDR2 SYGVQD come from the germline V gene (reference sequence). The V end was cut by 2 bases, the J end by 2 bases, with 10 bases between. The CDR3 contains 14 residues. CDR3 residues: CASSEPSRAYEQYF. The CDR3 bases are TGCGCCAGCAGTGAGCCGAGTAGGGCCTACGAGCAGTACTTC.

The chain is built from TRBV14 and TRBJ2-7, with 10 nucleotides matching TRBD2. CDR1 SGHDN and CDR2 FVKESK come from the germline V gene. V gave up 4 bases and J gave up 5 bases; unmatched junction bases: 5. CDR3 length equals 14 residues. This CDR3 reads CASSLLAGANEQYF. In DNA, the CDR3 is TGTGCCAGCAGCCTCCTAGCGGGAGCCAACGAGCAGTACTTC.

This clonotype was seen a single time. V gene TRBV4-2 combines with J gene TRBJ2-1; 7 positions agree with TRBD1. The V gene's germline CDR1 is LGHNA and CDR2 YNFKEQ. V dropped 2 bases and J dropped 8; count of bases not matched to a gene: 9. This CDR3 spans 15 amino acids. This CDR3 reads CASSQFLGGRDEQFF. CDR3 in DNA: TGTGCCAGCAGCCAATTCCTAGGGGGCCGGGATGAGCAGTTCTTC.

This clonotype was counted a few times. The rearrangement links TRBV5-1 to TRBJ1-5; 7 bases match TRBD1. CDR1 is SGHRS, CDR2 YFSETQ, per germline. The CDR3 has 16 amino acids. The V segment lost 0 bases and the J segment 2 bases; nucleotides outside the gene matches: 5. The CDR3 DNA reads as TGCGCCAGCAGCTTGGTCGGGGACAGACGCAATCAGCCCCAGCATTTT. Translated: CASSLVGDRRNQPQHF. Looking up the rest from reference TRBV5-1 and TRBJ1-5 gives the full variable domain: KAGVTQTPRYLIKTRGQQVTLSCSPISGHRSVSWYQQTPGQGLQFLFEYFSETQRNKGNFPGRFSGRQFSNSRSEMNVSTLELGDSALYLCASSLVGDRRNQPQHFGDGTRLSIL.

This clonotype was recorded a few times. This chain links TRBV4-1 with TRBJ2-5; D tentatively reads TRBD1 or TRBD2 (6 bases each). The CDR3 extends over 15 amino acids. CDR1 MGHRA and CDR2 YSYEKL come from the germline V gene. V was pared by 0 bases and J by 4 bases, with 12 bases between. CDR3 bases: TGCGCCAGCAGCCAAGATTCGGGGGCAGGAGAGACCCAGTACTTC. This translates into CASSQDSGAGETQYF.

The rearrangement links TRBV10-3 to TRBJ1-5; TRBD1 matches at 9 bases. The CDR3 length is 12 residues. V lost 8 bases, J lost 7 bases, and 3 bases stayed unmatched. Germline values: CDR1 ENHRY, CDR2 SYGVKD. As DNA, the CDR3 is TGTGCCATCCAGACAGGGGGGCAGCCCCAGCATTTT. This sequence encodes CAIQTGGQPQHF.

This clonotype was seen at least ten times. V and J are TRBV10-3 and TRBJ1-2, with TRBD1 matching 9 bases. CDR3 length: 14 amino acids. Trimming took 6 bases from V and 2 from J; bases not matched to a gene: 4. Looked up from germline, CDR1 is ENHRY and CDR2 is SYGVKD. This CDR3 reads CAISPGTGNYGYTF. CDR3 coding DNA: TGTGCCATCAGCCCCGGGACAGGGAACTATGGCTACACCTTC.

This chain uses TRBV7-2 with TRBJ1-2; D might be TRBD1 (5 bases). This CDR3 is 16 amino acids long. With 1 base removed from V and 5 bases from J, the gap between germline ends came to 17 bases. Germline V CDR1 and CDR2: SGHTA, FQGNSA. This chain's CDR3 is CASSLGTGELMYGYTF. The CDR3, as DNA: TGTGCCAGCAGCTTAGGAACAGGCGAACTTATGTATGGCTACACCTTC.

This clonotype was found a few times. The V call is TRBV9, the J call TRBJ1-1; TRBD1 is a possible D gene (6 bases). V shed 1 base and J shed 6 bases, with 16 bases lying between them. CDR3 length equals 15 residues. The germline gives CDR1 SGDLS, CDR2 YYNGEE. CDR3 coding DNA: TGTGCCAGCAGCGTATCTTATGGGGGGCTCGCTGAAGCTTTCTTT. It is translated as CASSVSYGGLAEAFF.

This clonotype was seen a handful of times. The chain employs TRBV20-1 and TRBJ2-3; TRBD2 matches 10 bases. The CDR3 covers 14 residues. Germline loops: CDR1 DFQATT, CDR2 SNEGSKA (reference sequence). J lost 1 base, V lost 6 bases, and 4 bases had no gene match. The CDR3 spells CSATSGDGTDTQYF. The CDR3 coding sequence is TGCAGTGCAACTAGCGGGGACGGCACAGATACGCAGTATTTT.